This T cell receptor (beta chain) derives from a study of cytomegalovirus exposure and HLA in healthy donors. Study-level findings and limits: In a later analysis, TCR beta V- and J-gene trimming showed a link to a missense DCLRE1C variant. When analyzed later, the rates of TCR association showed variation by HLA locus, with DRB1 the most and HLA-C the fewest. In a later analysis, HLA-associated beta chains showed higher expansion and lower generation probabilities than comparable chains. The only immune exposure information that was available was CMV serostatus.

Details on this clone: Antigen specificity is unknown.

The CDR3 contains 17 residues. Germline V gene lookup returns CDR1 SGHAT and CDR2 FQNNGV. Germline trimming cut 6 bases from V and 7 bases from J; bases unmatched to any gene: 15. The PCR ran on 60 Vbeta and 13 Jbeta primers. The method was immunoSEQ multiplex PCR; TCRdb's version includes in-frame clones alone and lacks a portion of them. The table shows more than 150,000 clones, with around four fifths occurring only once. This clonotype was obtained from a woman in her fifties or sixties in good health and CMV-seropositive. This sequence joins TRBV11-2 and TRBJ2-7; 13 bases line up with TRBD2. Sequenced input: PBMCs. CDR3 in amino acids: CASRPRGTSGALGEQYF. The CDR3 region has the DNA TGTGCCAGCAGGCCAAGGGGGACTAGCGGGGCCCTGGGAGAGCAGTACTTC.